This T cell receptor beta chain was found in a study of blood T cell repertoires in COVID-19. Background on the study: The samples span acute and convalescent COVID-19 from the United States, Italy and Spain. T cells, B-cell-depleted T cells, or PBMCs supplied cDNA or gDNA.

Original data processing: Quantification of nucleated cells was approximated via reference gene primer amplification. The method was immunoSEQ multiplex PCR; TCRdb's version includes in-frame clones alone and lacks a portion of them. V and J calls and clone size come straight from that table; D and trimming were deduced from the DNA. This sample carries a few hundred thousand clones, approximately 85% of them seen once, and the ten largest clones take approximately 8.5%. This clone was found once. V was clipped by 2 bases and J by 7 bases, with 6 bases between them. Per germline, CDR1 MNHNS and CDR2 SASEGT. The CDR3 sequence is 11 residues long.

The source material was peripheral blood. The receptor's source is a man between 18 and 29 years old with active or convalescent COVID-19. The chain has TRBV6-1 and TRBJ2-7; D is unclear. Written as DNA, the CDR3 is TGTGCCAGCAGTGAACCCGGGGAGCAGTACTTC. This codes for CASSEPGEQYF.